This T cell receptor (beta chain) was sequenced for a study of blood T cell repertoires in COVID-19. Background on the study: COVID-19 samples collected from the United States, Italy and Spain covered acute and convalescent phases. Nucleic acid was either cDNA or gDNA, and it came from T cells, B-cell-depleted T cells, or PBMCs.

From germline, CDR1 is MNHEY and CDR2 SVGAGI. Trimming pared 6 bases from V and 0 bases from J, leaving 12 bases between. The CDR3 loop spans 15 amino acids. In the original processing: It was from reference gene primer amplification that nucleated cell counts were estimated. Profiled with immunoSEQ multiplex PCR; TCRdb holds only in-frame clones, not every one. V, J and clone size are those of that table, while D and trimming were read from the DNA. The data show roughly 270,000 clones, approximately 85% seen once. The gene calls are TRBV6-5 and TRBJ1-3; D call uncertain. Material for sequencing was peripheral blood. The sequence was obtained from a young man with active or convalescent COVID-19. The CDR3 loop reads CASSPTAHSGNTIYF. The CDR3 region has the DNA TGTGCCAGCAGCCCAACAGCCCACTCTGGAAACACCATATATTTT.